These 28 T cell receptor beta chains share one sample of origin, sequenced in a study of cytomegalovirus exposure and HLA in healthy donors. Both 60 Vbeta primers and 13 Jbeta primers went into the PCR. Repertoires were generated with immunoSEQ multiplex PCR, while TCRdb's copy carries only in-frame clones and drops some. The sample includes 150,000 to 200,000 clones, almost 85% of them seen just once. The sample taken for sequencing was PBMCs. The receptors were sampled from a boy between 10 and 17 years old in good health and CMV-seronegative.

J is TRBJ2-1 and V is TRBV9, with a tentative D call TRBD2 (7 bases). Germline V CDR1 and CDR2: SGDLS, YYNGEE. Trimming cost V 5 bases and J 6 bases, with 12 bases left between them. This CDR3 has 13 residues. CDR3 loop: CASRGGRCNEQFF. CDR3 in DNA: TGTGCCAGCAGGGGGGGGCGATGCAATGAGCAGTTCTTC.

The chain couples TRBV9 to TRBJ2-3, with D possibly matching TRBD2 (7 bases). CDR1 and CDR2 from the germline V gene are SGDLS and YYNGEE. This CDR3 is built from 14 residues. Trimming took off 4 bases at V and 6 bases at J, with 15 bases between the two ends. CDR3 amino acids: CASSLGGVQDTQYF. The CDR3 nucleotides are TGTGCCAGCAGCTTAGGGGGGGTTCAGGATACGCAGTATTTT.

This chain links TRBV6-5 with TRBJ2-1; 7 nucleotides line up with TRBD2. Germline assignment: CDR1 MNHEY and CDR2 SVGAGI. The ends lost 2 bases at V and 10 bases at J; junction bases unmatched: 8. CDR3 length: 14 residues. CDR3 sequence reads: CASSYISGTAEQFF. The CDR3 DNA sequence: TGTGCCAGCAGTTACATCAGCGGGACGGCGGAGCAGTTCTTC.

The V call is TRBV29-1, the J call TRBJ2-7, with unresolved D. The germline V gene encodes CDR1 SQVTM and CDR2 ANQGSEA. This CDR3 comprises 12 residues. Trimming stripped 4 bases from V and 0 bases from J, with 7 bases between. The CDR3 loop reads CSVVPGSYEQYF. The CDR3 nucleotides are TGCAGCGTTGTACCAGGCTCCTACGAGCAGTACTTC.

The CDR3 is CASSLGATDTQYF. CDR3 in DNA: TGTGCCAGCAGCTTAGGGGCCACAGATACGCAGTATTTT. The chain couples TRBV7-2 to TRBJ2-3; D is unresolved. Trimming removed 1 base at V and 2 bases at J, with 4 bases between. The length of the CDR3 is 13 residues. CDR1 and CDR2 from the germline V gene are SGHTA and FQGNSA.

The genes are TRBV29-1 and TRBJ1-2; 11 bases are a match to TRBD1. This CDR3 has 12 residues. The germline V gene has CDR1 SQVTM and CDR2 ANQGSEA. J lost 5 bases, V lost 4 bases, and 0 bases had no gene match. In DNA form, the CDR3 reads TGCAGCGTTGGGGACAGGGGGTATGGCTACACCTTC. Translating it yields CSVGDRGYGYTF. Looking up the rest from reference TRBV29-1 and TRBJ1-2 gives the full variable domain: SAVISQKPSRDICQRGTSLTIQCQVDSQVTMMFWYRQQPGQSLTLIATANQGSEATYESGFVIDKFPISRPNLTFSTLTVSNMSPEDSSIYLCSVGDRGYGYTFGSGTRLTVV.

This clone has just one count. V usage is TRBV27 and J usage is TRBJ2-7, with TRBD2 matching 7 bases. CDR1 MNHEY and CDR2 SMNVEV come from the germline V gene (reference sequence). V lost 6 bases and J lost 1; bases outside the gene matches: 6. This CDR3 is 14 amino acids long. CDR3 sequence reads: CASRLGEGSYEQYF. CDR3 coding DNA: TGTGCCAGCAGACTTGGGGAGGGTTCCTACGAGCAGTACTTC.

The V call is TRBV10-3, the J call TRBJ1-1; 7 nucleotides agree with TRBD1. The junction had 6 bases not matched to a gene; V was cut back by 1 base and J by 1 base. Germline CDR1 and CDR2: ENHRY and SYGVKD. The CDR3 is 16 residues long. CDR3 region: CAISEFRDRPNTEAFF. The CDR3 DNA sequence: TGTGCCATCAGTGAGTTCCGGGACAGACCGAACACTGAAGCTTTCTTT.

The V gene is TRBV5-1, the J gene TRBJ2-7; D possibly corresponds to TRBD1 (6 bases). Germline V gene sequence: CDR1 SGHRS, CDR2 YFSETQ. V lost 1 base to trimming and J lost 3 bases, with 11 bases between them. This CDR3 is 14 amino acids long. This CDR3 reads CASSLRGQIYEQYF. The CDR3 coding sequence is TGCGCCAGCAGCTTGAGAGGACAGATCTACGAGCAGTACTTC.

CDR3 residues: CASSFRRNTGELFF. The CDR3 nucleotides are TGTGCCAGCAGTTTTCGGAGGAACACCGGGGAGCTGTTTTTT. The rearrangement joins TRBV28 to TRBJ2-2; D remains unclear. This CDR3 comprises 14 residues. Germline V gene lookup returns CDR1 MDHEN and CDR2 SYDVKM. V was trimmed by 3 bases and J by 1 base, leaving 6 bases between them.

Worth noting for this clone: One junction end does not reproduce the germline sequence, and a read error may be involved. CDR3 coding DNA: TGTGCCAGCAGCTTACCGCGGGACAGGGGATCCTTCTTC. This codes for CASSLPRDRGSFF. The chain employs TRBV7-9 and TRBJ1-2; 10 bases are a match to TRBD1. The CDR3 has 13 amino acids. Germline V lookup: CDR1 SEHNR, CDR2 FQNEAQ (reference sequence).

The chain is built from TRBV4-2 and TRBJ2-3, with TRBD2 identical over 10 bases. The J segment lost 6 bases and the V segment lost 0 bases, leaving 12 bases of the junction unmatched. Germline CDR1 is LGHNA and CDR2 is YNFKEQ. CDR3 length equals 18 residues. The chain's CDR3 is CASSQERLAGESGDTQYF. The DNA for the CDR3 is TGTGCCAGCAGCCAAGAACGGCTAGCGGGAGAATCGGGGGATACGCAGTATTTT.

The chain recombines TRBV2 with TRBJ2-5, with TRBD2 identical over 13 bases. V trimming: 4 bases; J trimming: 5 bases; junction bases outside the gene matches: 4. From germline, CDR1 is SNHLY and CDR2 FYNNEI. The CDR3 contains 15 residues. The CDR3: CASSAGTSGTETQYF. The CDR3 bases are TGTGCCAGCAGTGCCGGGACTAGCGGGACTGAGACCCAGTACTTC.

The chain links TRBV5-1 to TRBJ2-1, with 7 bases aligning to TRBD2. CDR1 and CDR2 (germline): SGHRS, YFSETQ. The CDR3 length is 13 residues. V lost 4 bases to trimming and J lost 7 bases; unmatched junction nucleotides: 5. The CDR3 loop reads CASSGTIMNEQFF. The CDR3 DNA is TGCGCCAGCAGCGGGACTATCATGAATGAGCAGTTCTTC. Full variable domain (remainder filled in from reference TRBV5-1 and TRBJ2-1): KAGVTQTPRYLIKTRGQQVTLSCSPISGHRSVSWYQQTPGQGLQFLFEYFSETQRNKGNFPGRFSGRQFSNSRSEMNVSTLELGDSALYLCASSGTIMNEQFFGPGTRLTVL.

The chain uses TRBV30 and TRBJ2-1, with D perhaps matching TRBD2 (5 bases). The CDR3 runs 12 residues. In germline, CDR1 is GTSNPN, CDR2 SVGIG (reference sequence). Trimming took 2 bases from V and 11 from J, leaving 13 bases between them. The CDR3 coding sequence is TGTGCCTGGAGTACAGTTGCGGGTCAGCAGTTCTTC. Protein: CAWSTVAGQQFF.

The table lists this clone with a count of one. The gene calls are TRBV5-6 and TRBJ1-2; D call uncertain. The CDR3 totals 15 residues. Germline values: CDR1 SGHDT, CDR2 YYEEEE. V lost 4 bases and J 0 bases, leaving 13 bases between the germline ends. The CDR3 here is CASSGGRISNYGYTF. CDR3 DNA sequence: TGTGCCAGCAGCGGCGGGAGGATCTCTAACTATGGCTACACCTTC.

V and J are TRBV7-9 and TRBJ2-7; D perhaps matches TRBD1 (6 bases). V was pared by 5 bases and J by 0 bases, with 11 bases between. The CDR3 consists of 14 residues. The germline V gene encodes CDR1 SEHNR and CDR2 FQNEAQ (reference sequence). DNA for the CDR3: TGTGCCAGCAGCCGACAGGTCCGCTCCTACGAGCAGTACTTC. Translating it yields CASSRQVRSYEQYF.

The rearrangement joins TRBV7-9 to TRBJ1-1; D is undetermined. The CDR3 loop spans 13 amino acids. V lost 7 bases and J lost 5, with 14 bases in between. The germline V gene encodes CDR1 SEHNR and CDR2 FQNEAQ (reference sequence). This CDR3 reads CASTPGLLTEAFF. CDR3 bases: TGTGCCAGCACTCCCGGGTTATTGACTGAAGCTTTCTTT.

The table lists this clone with a few counts. The CDR3 loop is CSARTSGQFF. CDR3 DNA: TGCAGTGCTAGAACTAGCGGGCAGTTCTTC. V usage is TRBV20-1 and J usage is TRBJ2-1; 8 bases map to TRBD2. Looked up from germline, CDR1 is DFQATT and CDR2 is SNEGSKA (reference sequence). The ends lost 2 bases at V and 12 bases at J; junction bases unmatched: 0. The CDR3 runs to 10 residues.

This chain joins TRBV12-5 and TRBJ2-3; 12 bases are a match to TRBD1. V was clipped by 5 bases and J by 6 bases; unmatched bases: 3. This CDR3 region has 14 residues. The germline gives CDR1 LGHNT, CDR2 FRNRAP. Written as DNA, the CDR3 is TGTGCTAGTGGTCCGGGACAGGGGGCGGATACGCAGTATTTT. This encodes CASGPGQGADTQYF.

This clone was seen just once. V and J are TRBV7-9 and TRBJ2-7; D gene uncertain. The CDR3 sequence is 13 residues long. In germline, CDR1 is SEHNR, CDR2 FQNEAQ (reference sequence). The germline V and J ends were trimmed by 3 bases and 7 bases, with 13 bases remaining between them. CDR3: CASSFPPGGEQYF. In nucleotides, the CDR3 is TGTGCCAGCAGCTTTCCCCCAGGTGGGGAGCAGTACTTC.

Only one count was recorded for this clone. The chain is built from TRBV28 and TRBJ1-1; no firm D call. The CDR3 length is 14 residues. Trimming cost V 4 bases and J 0 bases, with 9 bases left between them. Per the germline V gene, CDR1 is MDHEN and CDR2 is SYDVKM. The CDR3 protein is CASSYRRVNTEAFF. DNA of the CDR3: TGTGCCAGCAGTTATAGGAGGGTGAACACTGAAGCTTTCTTT. Complete variable domain (other parts from reference TRBV28 and TRBJ1-1): DVKVTQSSRYLVKRTGEKVFLECVQDMDHENMFWYRQDPGLGLRLIYFSYDVKMKEKGDIPEGYSVSREKKERFSLILESASTNQTSMYLCASSYRRVNTEAFFGQGTRLTVV.

A note on this clone: The junction departs from the called germline gene at one end, perhaps through a read error. The chain uses TRBV7-9 and TRBJ2-3; D not resolved. CDR1 and CDR2 from the germline V gene are SEHNR and FQNEAQ (reference sequence). The CDR3 length is 12 residues. In nucleotides, the CDR3 is TGTTCCAGCAGCTCCACCAGGGATACGCAGTATTTT. Translating gives CSSSSTRDTQYF.

This clone has more than one count but fewer than ten. The V and J genes are TRBV5-1 and TRBJ2-4; D may be TRBD2 (5 bases). V lost 1 base and J lost 8, with 13 bases in between. Per the germline V gene, CDR1 is SGHRS and CDR2 is YFSETQ. The CDR3 has 14 amino acids. This CDR3 is CASSLTEALDIQYF. The CDR3 coding sequence is TGCGCCAGCAGCTTGACGGAGGCTTTGGACATTCAGTACTTC.

The CDR3 here is CASSVTGGGVREQYF. The CDR3 region has the DNA TGTGCCAGTAGTGTCACAGGGGGAGGGGTGCGAGAGCAGTACTTC. The chain uses TRBV19 and TRBJ2-7; the D gene is possibly TRBD1 (8 bases). Germline CDR1 is LNHDA and CDR2 is SQIVND (reference sequence). Trimming left V 5 bases short and J 7 bases short, with 21 bases between. The CDR3 runs to 15 residues.

The chain recombines TRBV28 with TRBJ1-2; the D is unclear. The CDR3 is 13 amino acids. V was shortened by 6 bases and J by 7 bases, with 15 bases between the two germline ends. Per the germline V gene, CDR1 is MDHEN and CDR2 is SYDVKM. The DNA of the CDR3 is TGTGCCAGCAGCCTCGCCATAACCGGTGGCTACACCTTC. As protein: CASSLAITGGYTF.

The chain recombines TRBV29-1 with TRBJ2-4, with no clear D. CDR3 size: 13 residues. Germline values: CDR1 SQVTM, CDR2 ANQGSEA. Trimming cost V 4 bases and J 5 bases, with 12 bases left between them. CDR3 bases: TGCAGCGTTGCCCCTAGTCGGGAAAACATTCAGTACTTC. Protein product: CSVAPSRENIQYF.

The chain is built from TRBV29-1 and TRBJ2-3; the match to TRBD2 covers 12 bases. The junction had 4 bases not matched to a gene; V was cut back by 3 bases and J by 3 bases. Germline V gives CDR1 SQVTM, CDR2 ANQGSEA. The CDR3 sequence is 15 residues long. The CDR3 spells CSVDGLAGRTDTQYF. The CDR3 DNA reads as TGCAGCGTTGACGGACTAGCGGGACGTACAGATACGCAGTATTTT.